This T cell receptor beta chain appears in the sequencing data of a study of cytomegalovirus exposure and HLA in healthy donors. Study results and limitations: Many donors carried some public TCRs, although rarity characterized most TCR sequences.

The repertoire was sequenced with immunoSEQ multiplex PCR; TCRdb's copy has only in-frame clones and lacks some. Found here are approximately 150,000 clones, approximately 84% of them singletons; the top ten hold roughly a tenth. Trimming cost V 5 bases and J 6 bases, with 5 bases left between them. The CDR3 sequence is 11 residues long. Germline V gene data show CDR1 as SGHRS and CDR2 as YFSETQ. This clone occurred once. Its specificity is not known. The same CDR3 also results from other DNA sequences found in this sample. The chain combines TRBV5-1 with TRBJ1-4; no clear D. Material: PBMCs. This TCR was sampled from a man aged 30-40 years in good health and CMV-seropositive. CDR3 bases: TGCGCCAGCAGTTCGGATGAAAAACTGTTTTTT. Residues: CASSSDEKLFF.